This T cell receptor (beta chain) was profiled in a study of beta chain features in type 1 diabetes. General observations from the study: Within patients, naive, central memory and Treg TCRB repertoires seemed more similar than within healthy donors. Insertion counts at VDJ junctions were lower in type 1 diabetes patients, who also showed more deletions there. Shorter TCRB CDR3s, moderately but significantly so, marked every one of the four CD4+ subsets in Type 1 diabetes patients.

Sorted CD4+ subsets: naive, central memory, regulatory, stem cell-like memory (CD45RO/CCR7/CD25/CD127/CD95/CD27 panel). As concerns this clone: Its antigen is undetermined.

Expressed TCRB transcripts were sequenced after all isolated RNA was converted to cDNA. Using immunoSEQ multiplex PCR, the repertoire was profiled, and TCRdb retains in-frame clones only, with some absent. The data contain hundreds of thousands of clones, around 12% of them singletons. Germline V gives CDR1 MGHDK, CDR2 SYGVNS. The CDR3 extends over 13 amino acids. V gave up 6 bases and J gave up 2 bases, with 10 bases separating them. Sequences were obtained from naive CD4+ T cells from blood. V gene TRBV25-1 combines with J gene TRBJ1-1; no definite D call. The sequence came from a man between 18 and 35 years old in good health. Here the CDR3 DNA reads TGTGCCAGCAGCCCCCGGGGTAACACTGAAGCTTTCTTT. This sequence encodes CASSPRGNTEAFF.